This TCR beta chain was obtained from a study of T cell repertoires in cytomegalovirus infection. As for the study in general: Shared public TCR beta signatures pointed to both CMV infection and a matching HLA type.

Germline values: CDR1 MGHDK, CDR2 SYGVNS. Trimming shortened V by 3 bases and J by 6 bases, and 6 bases separated the two germline ends. The CDR3 runs 11 residues. This clonotype was recorded a few times. TCRdb recomputed calls from the reads with MiXCR, one row per CDR3 protein. Counted here are around 290,000 distinct CDR3 sequences, around 25% occurring once; the ten biggest clones make up 14%. This clonotype originated in a human donor in good health (CMV status not recorded). Some clones in this sample may be carry-over from other donors' samples. The gene calls are TRBV25-1 and TRBJ2-7; D call uncertain. The sequencing sample was made of PBMCs. CDR3 residues: CASSDFFEQYF. For the CDR3, the DNA is TGTGCCAGCAGTGATTTCTTCGAGCAGTACTTC.